The rows below give T cell receptor beta chains drawn from one sample of a study of T cell changes during pregnancy in multiple sclerosis. Libraries were prepared by immunoSEQ multiplex PCR; TCRdb keeps only in-frame clonotypes and omits some of them. This repertoire shows fewer than 65,000 clones, roughly 93% found once; its top ten account for under 2%. Sample: peripheral blood, taken in the second trimester of pregnancy. The origin of the receptors is a female donor with multiple sclerosis, enrolled in a pregnancy study. The CDR3 runs from the conserved cysteine through the conserved F or W. D genes are given only for firm matches. The listing skips clone size in some rows; elsewhere it reads once, few, many or a size class.

>NA|TRBV4-1|NA|TRBJ2-5
CASSQSWGQVRETQYF
TGCGCCAGCAGCCAATCCTGGGGGCAGGTGAGGGAGACCCAGTACTTC
>NA|TRBV19|NA|TRBJ1-4
CASSRAGVEGLFF
TGTGCCAGTAGTCGAGCCGGGGTAGAAGGATTGTTTTTT
>NA|TRBV19|few|TRBJ1-1
CASRHSGEPEAFF
TGTGCCAGCCGACATTCAGGGGAACCTGAAGCTTTCTTT
>TRBD2|TRBV7-9|NA|TRBJ2-7
CASSAGTSGVYEQYF
TGTGCCAGCAGCGCCGGGACTAGCGGGGTTTACGAGCAGTACTTC
>TRBD2|TRBV7-9|NA|TRBJ2-3
CASSSLAGTDTQYF
TGTGCCAGCAGCTCGCTAGCGGGCACAGATACGCAGTATTTT
>TRBD2|TRBV29-1|once|TRBJ2-2
CSVGSSGGGELFF
TGCAGCGTTGGTTCCAGCGGGGGCGGGGAGCTGTTTTTT
>NA|TRBV4-3|NA|TRBJ2-2
CASSQEVAGWAGELFF
TGCGCCAGCAGCCAAGAGGTGGCGGGTTGGGCCGGGGAGCTGTTTTTT
>NA|TRBV6-1|NA|TRBJ2-6
CASSEGTSGANVLTF
TGTGCCAGCAGTGAAGGGACTTCAGGGGCCAACGTCCTGACTTTC
>NA|TRBV7-8|NA|TRBJ2-1
CASSLALRSSYNEQFF
TGTGCCAGCAGCTTAGCGTTGCGGAGCTCCTACAATGAGCAGTTCTTC
>TRBD1|TRBV6-5|NA|TRBJ2-7
CATGTVSYEQYF
TGTGCCACCGGGACAGTCTCCTACGAGCAGTACTTC
>NA|TRBV5-1|NA|TRBJ2-5
CASSPQVQETQYF
TGCGCCAGCAGCCCCCAGGTTCAAGAGACCCAGTACTTC